The entry that follows covers one T cell receptor beta chain sequence. RNA transcripts were the template, and TCR beta CDR3 regions were amplified from them. HTBI primers primed a first-round RT-PCR, and a second-round multiplex PCR followed. One entry per CDR3 protein results from TCRdb running MiXCR on the multiplex PCR reads. The sample has about 740,000 distinct CDR3 sequences, 40% seen once. This sample was included in a study of Graves' ophthalmopathy and Graves' hyperthyroidism. Germline loops: CDR1 MNHNY, CDR2 SVGAGI (reference sequence). Trimming cost V 2 bases and J 8 bases, with 9 bases left between them. The CDR3 spans 13 residues.

The sample consisted of peripheral blood. This TCR was recovered from an adult man with Graves' ophthalmopathy. The chain joins TRBV6-6 to TRBJ1-4; D possibly corresponds to TRBD1 (5 bases). In DNA, the CDR3 is TGTGCCAGCAGTTACAGGGGTTTGGAAAAACTGTTTTTT. Residues: CASSYRGLEKLFF.